Following are 20 T cell receptor beta chains from one sample sequenced in a study of brain T cells in children with intractable seizures. This table comes from immunoSEQ multiplex PCR, and its TCRdb copy is limited to in-frame clones, with some not included. The repertoire has about 80,000 clones, approximately 89% of them found once; the top ten carry roughly 25%. Material: peripheral blood, obtained at surgery. The receptors were gathered from a girl between 2 and 10 years old with Rasmussen encephalitis and intractable seizures.

This sequence joins TRBV19 and TRBJ1-2; 9 bases fit TRBD1. V lost 5 bases, J lost 7 bases, and 17 bases stayed unmatched. CDR1 and CDR2 (germline): LNHDA, SQIVND (reference sequence). This CDR3 contains 17 residues. In DNA, the CDR3 is TGTGCCAGTAGTCCTCAGTACCGGGGACAGGGTGAGGGTGGCTACACCTTC. Translating it yields CASSPQYRGQGEGGYTF.

This CDR3 is CASSEDSRTGKLFF. In DNA, the CDR3 is TGTGCCAGCAGTGAAGACAGCCGGACGGGAAAACTGTTTTTT. The gene calls are TRBV2 and TRBJ1-4; D call uncertain. This CDR3 region has 14 residues. The V gene's germline CDR1 is SNHLY and CDR2 FYNNEI. V was shortened by 1 base and J by 10 bases, with 13 bases between the two germline ends.

The chain carries TRBV12-3 or TRBV12-4 and TRBJ2-1; possibly TRBD1 for D (6 bases). The CDR3 totals 13 residues. The ends were cut back, 6 bases at V and 7 bases at J, with 13 bases in the middle. The CDR3 spells CASRLDRKNEQFF. The CDR3 nucleotides read TGTGCCAGCAGATTGGACAGAAAGAATGAGCAGTTCTTC.

The V gene is TRBV7-2, the J gene TRBJ2-3, with 10 positions matching TRBD2. Germline assignment: CDR1 SGHTA and CDR2 FQGNSA. This CDR3 spans 18 amino acids. With 1 base clipped from V and 3 bases from J, the junction kept 10 bases outside the gene matches. The CDR3 DNA reads as TGTGCCAGCAGCTTAGTCCGCCTAGCGGGAGTTCCAACAGATACGCAGTATTTT. Residues: CASSLVRLAGVPTDTQYF.

J is TRBJ2-1 and V is TRBV11-3, with 9 positions matching TRBD2. CDR1 and CDR2 from the germline V gene are SGHNT and YENEEA. V trimming: 1 base; J trimming: 2 bases; junction bases outside the gene matches: 6. The CDR3 is 17 residues long. CDR3 loop: CASSLGSRGRAYNEQFF. The CDR3 DNA follows: TGTGCCAGCAGCTTAGGGTCCCGCGGGAGGGCCTACAATGAGCAGTTCTTC.

This clone was recorded only once. V usage is TRBV6-1 and J usage is TRBJ2-7; perhaps TRBD2 as D (6 bases). The CDR3 totals 15 residues. The V gene lost 2 bases and the J gene lost 0 bases, with 11 bases spanning the gap. The germline gives CDR1 MNHNS, CDR2 SASEGT. For the CDR3, the DNA is TGTGCCAGCAGTGAAATCGGGGGATCCTCCTACGAGCAGTACTTC. Translation: CASSEIGGSSYEQYF.

This sequence joins TRBV13 and TRBJ2-3; TRBD2 matches at 9 bases. The length of the CDR3 is 16 residues. V gave up 4 bases and J gave up 6 bases; unmatched junction bases: 11. From germline, CDR1 is PRHDT and CDR2 FYEKMQ (reference sequence). CDR3 nucleotides: TGTGCCAGCAGCTCCGACTTAGCGGGAGCAATGGATACGCAGTATTTT. Amino acids: CASSSDLAGAMDTQYF.

The chain joins TRBV11-3 to TRBJ1-1, with 8 bases aligning to TRBD1. This CDR3 is 16 amino acids long. The germline V gene has CDR1 SGHNT and CDR2 YENEEA. Trimming removed 3 bases from V and 5 bases from J; junction bases left unmatched: 11. CDR3 residues: CASSFRYPGGKTEAFF. For the CDR3, the DNA is TGTGCCAGCAGCTTTCGATACCCAGGGGGCAAAACTGAAGCTTTCTTT. Looking up the rest from reference TRBV11-3 and TRBJ1-1 gives the full variable domain: EAGVVQSPRYKIIEKKQPVAFWCNPISGHNTLYWYLQNLGQGPELLIRYENEEAVDDSQLPKDRFSAERLKGVDSTLKIQPAELGDSAVYLCASSFRYPGGKTEAFFGQGTRLTVV.

The V call is TRBV2, the J call TRBJ2-1, with 9 nucleotides matching TRBD1. With V trimmed by 5 bases and J by 6 bases, 8 bases remained unmatched. Per germline, CDR1 SNHLY and CDR2 FYNNEI. The CDR3 loop spans 15 amino acids. The CDR3 loop reads CASSRTGTGINEQFF. The CDR3 nucleotides are TGTGCCAGCAGTCGGACTGGGACAGGGATCAATGAGCAGTTCTTC.

The chain couples TRBV28 to TRBJ1-1; the D gene is possibly TRBD1 (5 bases). Germline V gene lookup returns CDR1 MDHEN and CDR2 SYDVKM. V was trimmed by 5 bases and J by 6 bases, leaving 16 bases between them. The CDR3 length is 14 residues. CDR3 residues: CASSKRWGVAEAFF. As DNA, the CDR3 is TGTGCCAGCAGTAAACGGTGGGGGGTCGCTGAAGCTTTCTTT.

The chain is built from TRBV30 and TRBJ2-7; TRBD1 matches 7 bases. V trimming: 0 bases; J trimming: 4 bases; junction bases outside the gene matches: 12. The V gene's germline CDR1 is GTSNPN and CDR2 SVGIG (reference sequence). This CDR3 region has 16 residues. The CDR3 coding sequence is TGTGCCTGGAGTGTACGATGGGACAGTCCGATGTACGAGCAGTACTTC. Its translation: CAWSVRWDSPMYEQYF. Variable domain in full (rest from reference TRBV30 and TRBJ2-7): SQTIHQWPATLVQPVGSPLSLECTVEGTSNPNLYWYRQAAGRGLQLLFYSVGIGQISSEVPQNLSASRPQDRQFILSSKKLLLSDSGFYLCAWSVRWDSPMYEQYFGPGTRLTVT.

The chain uses TRBV5-1 and TRBJ2-7; D is ambiguous. The CDR3 is made up of 13 amino acids. V was shortened by 0 bases and J by 4 bases, with 8 bases between the two germline ends. Per the germline V gene, CDR1 is SGHRS and CDR2 is YFSETQ. The CDR3 nucleotides are TGCGCCAGCAGCTTGGAGGTGGGGTACGAGCAGTACTTC. Translation gives CASSLEVGYEQYF.

This sequence joins TRBV11-2 and TRBJ2-7; no definite D call. CDR3 size: 14 residues. Between the trimmed V and J ends, which lost 3 bases and 2 bases, there was a span of 11 bases. Germline V gene sequence: CDR1 SGHAT, CDR2 FQNNGV. As DNA, the CDR3 is TGTGCCAGCAGCTTGGGCTTGGCAGCCTACGAGCAGTACTTC. Amino acid sequence: CASSLGLAAYEQYF.

V is TRBV5-4 and J is TRBJ2-5; D is unclear. CDR3 length: 16 residues. V dropped 4 bases and J dropped 3 bases, with 19 bases sitting between them. In germline, CDR1 is SGHNT, CDR2 YYREEE (reference sequence). CDR3 sequence reads: CASSSSQVLAEETQYF. CDR3 DNA: TGTGCCAGCAGCAGCTCTCAGGTCCTCGCGGAAGAGACCCAGTACTTC.

V gene TRBV4-1 combines with J gene TRBJ1-6; weak D call: TRBD1 (5 bases). Per germline, CDR1 MGHRA and CDR2 YSYEKL. The CDR3 is 16 amino acids. V lost 1 base and J lost 7, with 14 bases in between. The CDR3 DNA sequence: TGCGCCAGCAGCCAAGTTTTCGGAGAGGGGAATTCACCCCTCCACTTT. Encoded protein: CASSQVFGEGNSPLHF.

The chain is built from TRBV19 and TRBJ1-5, with 8 bases identical to TRBD1. Per the germline V gene, CDR1 is LNHDA and CDR2 is SQIVND (reference sequence). The V gene end was trimmed by 3 bases and the J gene end by 5 bases; junction bases not matched to a gene: 9. The CDR3 has 16 residues. CDR3 in DNA: TGTGCCAGTAGTATTCTTCAGGGGGCAGGGGATCAGCCCCAGCATTTT. Protein: CASSILQGAGDQPQHF.

The J gene is TRBJ2-1, the V gene TRBV6-6, with TRBD2 matching 10 bases. The CDR3 spans 15 residues. Germline CDR1 and CDR2: MNHNY and SVGAGI (reference sequence). Unmatched junction bases numbered 7, after V lost 5 bases and J lost 6 bases. CDR3 sequence (DNA): TGTGCCAGCAGTAATCGTAGCGGGAGGACCAATGAGCAGTTCTTC. Residues: CASSNRSGRTNEQFF.

The genes are TRBV11-2 and TRBJ1-4, with a weak D call TRBD1 (6 bases). CDR1 is SGHAT, CDR2 FQNNGV, per germline. The ends were cut back, 5 bases at V and 3 bases at J, with 13 bases in the middle. The CDR3 loop spans 15 amino acids. The CDR3 DNA follows: TGTGCCAGCAGCCTAAAGGGGGGATCTAATGAAAAACTGTTTTTT. Its protein product is CASSLKGGSNEKLFF.

The rearrangement uses TRBV5-1 and TRBJ1-4; tentatively, D is TRBD1 (6 bases). Trimming removed 7 bases at V and 7 bases at J, with 17 bases between. Germline V gives CDR1 SGHRS, CDR2 YFSETQ. This CDR3 has 14 amino acids. CDR3 sequence reads: CASARNREVEKLFF. CDR3 nucleotides: TGCGCCAGCGCCCGTAACAGGGAGGTTGAAAAACTGTTTTTT.

The chain joins TRBV19 to TRBJ1-3, with D perhaps TRBD1 (6 bases). V was pared by 6 bases and J by 3 bases, with 12 bases between. The CDR3 covers 14 residues. CDR1 is LNHDA and CDR2 is SQIVND in the germline V gene (reference sequence). DNA of the CDR3: TGTGCCAGTAGCCTTACAGGGTTTGGAAACACCATATATTTT. It is translated as CASSLTGFGNTIYF.